This section outlines one T cell receptor beta chain sequence together with its context. The CDR3 has 12 amino acids. CDR1 is GTSNPN, CDR2 SVGIG, per germline (reference sequence). V was clipped by 0 bases and J by 6 bases, with 7 bases between them. The sample belongs to a study of blood T cell repertoires in COVID-19. As for the study in general: Sample material is recorded as cDNA or gDNA derived from T cells, B-cell-depleted T cells, or PBMCs.

In the authors' methods: Scientists estimated how many nucleated cells there were by amplifying reference gene primers. Profiled with immunoSEQ multiplex PCR; TCRdb holds only in-frame clones, not every one. That table gives V, J and clone size, and the DNA gave D and trimming. The data show some 350,000 clones, approximately 87% seen once. The sequenced sample was PBMCs or T cells enriched from blood (not recorded which). The sequence was obtained from a woman aged 25 to 39 who had recovered from COVID-19. This chain joins TRBV30 and TRBJ2-3, with a tentative D call TRBD2 (5 bases). Here the CDR3 DNA reads TGTGCCTGGAGTGTAACGGGGGATACGCAGTATTTT. Translation gives CAWSVTGDTQYF. Full variable domain (rest looked up from reference TRBV30 and TRBJ2-3): SQTIHQWPATLVQPVGSPLSLECTVEGTSNPNLYWYRQAAGRGLQLLFYSVGIGQISSEVPQNLSASRPQDRQFILSSKKLLLSDSGFYLCAWSVTGDTQYFGPGTRLTVL.